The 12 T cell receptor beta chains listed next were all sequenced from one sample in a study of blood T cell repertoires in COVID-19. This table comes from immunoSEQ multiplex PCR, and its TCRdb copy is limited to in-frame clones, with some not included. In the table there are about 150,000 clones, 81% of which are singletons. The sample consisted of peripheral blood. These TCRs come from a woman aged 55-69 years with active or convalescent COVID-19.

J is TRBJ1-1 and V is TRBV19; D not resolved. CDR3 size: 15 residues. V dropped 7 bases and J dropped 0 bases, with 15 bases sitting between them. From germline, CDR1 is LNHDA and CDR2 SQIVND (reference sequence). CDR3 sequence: CASKPHENVNTEAFF. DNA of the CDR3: TGTGCCAGTAAGCCCCACGAGAATGTGAACACTGAAGCTTTCTTT. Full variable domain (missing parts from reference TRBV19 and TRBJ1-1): DGGITQSPKYLFRKEGQNVTLSCEQNLNHDAMYWYRQDPGQGLRLIYYSQIVNDFQKGDIAEGYSVSREKKESFPLTVTSAQKNPTAFYLCASKPHENVNTEAFFGQGTRLTVV.

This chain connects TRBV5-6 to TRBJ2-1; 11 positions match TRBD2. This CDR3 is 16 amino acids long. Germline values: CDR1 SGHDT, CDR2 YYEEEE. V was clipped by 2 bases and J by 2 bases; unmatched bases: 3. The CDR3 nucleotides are TGTGCCAGCAGCTTCTTAGCGGGAGGGCCCTACAATGAGCAGTTCTTC. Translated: CASSFLAGGPYNEQFF.

In DNA, the CDR3 is TGTGCCAGTTCTAAGGGACGGGGACTTACCACAGATACGCAGTATTTT. It encodes CASSKGRGLTTDTQYF. V and J are TRBV19 and TRBJ2-3, with D possibly matching TRBD2 (6 bases). This CDR3 contains 16 residues. V was pared by 8 bases and J by 2 bases, with 20 bases between. Germline V gene sequence: CDR1 LNHDA, CDR2 SQIVND (reference sequence).

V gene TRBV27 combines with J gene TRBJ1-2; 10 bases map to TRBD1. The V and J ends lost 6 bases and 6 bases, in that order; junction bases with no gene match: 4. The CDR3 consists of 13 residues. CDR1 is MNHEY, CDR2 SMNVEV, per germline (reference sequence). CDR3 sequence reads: CASRPTGGDGYTF. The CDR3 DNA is TGTGCCAGCAGGCCGACAGGGGGCGATGGCTACACCTTC.

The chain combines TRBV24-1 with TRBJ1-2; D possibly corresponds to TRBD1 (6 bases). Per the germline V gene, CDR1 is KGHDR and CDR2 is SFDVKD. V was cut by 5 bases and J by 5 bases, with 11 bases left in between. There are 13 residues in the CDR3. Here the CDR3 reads CATSGGPVYGYTF. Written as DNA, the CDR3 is TGTGCCACCAGTGGGGGGCCAGTTTATGGCTACACCTTC.

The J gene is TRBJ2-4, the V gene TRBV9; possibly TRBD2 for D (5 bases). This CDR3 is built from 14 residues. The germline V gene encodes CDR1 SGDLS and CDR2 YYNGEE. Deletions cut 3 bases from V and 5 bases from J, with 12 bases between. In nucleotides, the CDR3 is TGTGCCAGCAGCGCCGCCGGGGTAGAAAACATTCAGTACTTC. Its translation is CASSAAGVENIQYF. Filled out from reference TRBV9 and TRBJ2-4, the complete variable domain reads DSGVTQTPKHLITATGQRVTLRCSPRSGDLSVYWYQQSLDQGLQFLIQYYNGEERAKGNILERFSAQQFPDLHSELNLSSLELGDSALYFCASSAAGVENIQYFGAGTRLSVL.

CDR3 sequence (DNA): TGTGCCAGCAGTGGCCAAACAGGGCATCTAAACACTGAAGCTTTCTTT. Amino acids: CASSGQTGHLNTEAFF. V gene TRBV25-1 combines with J gene TRBJ1-1, with a possible D match to TRBD1 (6 bases). The germline V gene has CDR1 MGHDK and CDR2 SYGVNS. The CDR3 extends over 16 amino acids. Deletions cut 4 bases from V and 2 bases from J, with 17 bases between.

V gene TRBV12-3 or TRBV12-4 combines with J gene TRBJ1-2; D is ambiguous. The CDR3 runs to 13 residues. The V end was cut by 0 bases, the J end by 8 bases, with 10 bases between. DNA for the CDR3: TGTGCCAGCAGTTTAGCATCCGGCGGAGGCTACACCTTC. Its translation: CASSLASGGGYTF.

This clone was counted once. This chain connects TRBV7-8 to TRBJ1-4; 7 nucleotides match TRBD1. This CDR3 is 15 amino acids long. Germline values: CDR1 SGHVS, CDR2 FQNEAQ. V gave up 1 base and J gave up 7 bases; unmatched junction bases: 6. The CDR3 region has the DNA TGTGCCAGCAGCTTAGGGGGGACAGCACCTGAAAAACTGTTTTTT. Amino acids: CASSLGGTAPEKLFF.

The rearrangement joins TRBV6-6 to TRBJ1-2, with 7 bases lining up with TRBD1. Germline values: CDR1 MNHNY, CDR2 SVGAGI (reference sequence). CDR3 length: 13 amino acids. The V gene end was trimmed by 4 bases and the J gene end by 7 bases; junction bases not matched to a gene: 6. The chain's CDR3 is CASSSGTAGGYTF. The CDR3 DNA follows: TGTGCCAGCAGTTCCGGGACAGCTGGTGGCTACACCTTC.

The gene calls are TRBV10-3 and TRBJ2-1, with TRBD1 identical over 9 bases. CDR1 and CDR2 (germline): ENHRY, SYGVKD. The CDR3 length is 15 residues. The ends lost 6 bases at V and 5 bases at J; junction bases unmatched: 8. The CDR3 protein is CAISPDRGTNNEQFF. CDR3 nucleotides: TGTGCCATCAGCCCCGACAGGGGGACGAACAATGAGCAGTTCTTC.

CDR3 region: CAWSVDREAQPQHF. The CDR3 DNA sequence: TGTGCCTGGAGTGTGGACAGGGAGGCGCAGCCCCAGCATTTT. The V and J genes are TRBV30 and TRBJ1-5; 8 bases map to TRBD1. CDR3 length: 14 residues. Germline values: CDR1 GTSNPN, CDR2 SVGIG (reference sequence). V trimming: 0 bases; J trimming: 7 bases; junction bases outside the gene matches: 5.